The next 10 T cell receptor beta chains were all read from a single sample in a study of blood T cells in healthy people across ages. Primers used in a second PCR of about 6 to 11 cycles were a sample-barcoded 5' primer and a J-beta primer mix. TCRdb reprocessed the 5' RACE reads via MiXCR and lists one record per CDR3 protein. The table includes approximately 940,000 distinct CDR3 sequences, 48% detected once. The source material was blood. These receptors were obtained from a man younger than 45 in good health.

In this sample, this clonotype turned up once. The chain combines TRBV10-3 with TRBJ2-3; possibly TRBD1 for D (5 bases). The CDR3 is 12 residues long. Germline V CDR1 and CDR2: ENHRY, SYGVKD. V lost 11 bases and J 6 bases, leaving 15 bases between the germline ends. The CDR3 reads CASQTASDTQYF. In nucleotides, the CDR3 is TGTGCCTCACAGACAGCCTCGGATACGCAGTATTTT.

A word on this clonotype: A much larger clone lies one base from this, so it may be a read error. This chain connects TRBV4-1 to TRBJ2-5; 8 bases align to TRBD2. This CDR3 has 18 residues. V lost 1 base to trimming and J lost 6 bases; unmatched junction nucleotides: 16. CDR1 and CDR2 (germline): MGHRA, YSYEKL. The CDR3 nucleotides are TGCGCCAGCAGCCAAGTGATCCGGGGGGGGGAACTCAAGAAGACCCAGTACTTC. Translated: CASSQVIRGGELKKTQYF.

With respect to this clonotype: Sequence at one end of the junction differs from germline and may be a read error. V is TRBV7-2 and J is TRBJ2-1; TRBD2 matches 10 bases. Germline CDR1 is SGHTA and CDR2 is FQGNSA. The CDR3 totals 20 residues. DNA of the CDR3: TGTGCCAGTAGCTTAATGAGCGGGGGGGCTTCTAGCGGATCTTACAATGAGCAGTTCTTC. This gives the protein CASSLMSGGASSGSYNEQFF.

This chain joins TRBV7-9 and TRBJ2-5; 10 positions agree with TRBD1. Germline V gene lookup returns CDR1 SEHNR and CDR2 FQNEAQ (reference sequence). This CDR3 is 13 amino acids long. Trimming removed 3 bases from V and 13 bases from J; junction bases left unmatched: 8. DNA for the CDR3: TGTGCCAGCAGCTTGGACGGGACAGGGGTTGCGTACTTC. It is translated as CASSLDGTGVAYF.

The table lists this clonotype with a few counts. The rearrangement uses TRBV27 and TRBJ1-1, with TRBD1 as a possible D gene (5 bases). CDR3 length: 16 amino acids. Germline lookup yields CDR1 MNHEY and CDR2 SMNVEV (reference sequence). The V and J ends lost 6 bases and 5 bases respectively, with 22 bases between them. CDR3 DNA sequence: TGTGCCAGCAGCCTTGGACTACCCCCGGAGGGGACTGAAGCTTTCTTT. It specifies CASSLGLPPEGTEAFF.

This chain uses TRBV4-3 with TRBJ2-1, with TRBD2 identical over 8 bases. The trim removed 0 bases at V and 0 bases at J, leaving 10 bases unmatched. CDR3 size: 19 residues. The germline CDR1 and CDR2 sequences are LGHNA and YSLEER. CDR3: CASSQDWPGGVGSYNEQFF. The DNA of the CDR3 is TGCGCCAGCAGCCAAGATTGGCCCGGGGGGGTGGGCTCCTACAATGAGCAGTTCTTC.

The chain couples TRBV28 to TRBJ2-7; 10 nucleotides align to TRBD1. Germline CDR1 reads MDHEN; CDR2 reads SYDVKM. V gave up 6 bases and J gave up 6 bases; unmatched junction bases: 8. This CDR3 is 14 amino acids long. This CDR3 reads CASRLDRGRFEQYF. The CDR3 DNA follows: TGTGCCAGCAGGCTAGACAGGGGGCGGTTCGAGCAGTACTTC.

The chain couples TRBV28 to TRBJ1-2; TRBD1 matches at 7 bases. Germline V gene data show CDR1 as MDHEN and CDR2 as SYDVKM. J was trimmed by 8 bases and V by 6 bases; bases with no gene match: 6. The CDR3 runs 12 residues. The CDR3 here is CASRLNRGGYTF. CDR3 in DNA: TGTGCCAGCAGGCTAAACAGGGGAGGCTACACCTTC.

This clonotype was recorded at least ten times. This sequence joins TRBV11-3 and TRBJ2-7; D is unresolved. Deletions cut 8 bases from V and 5 bases from J, with 22 bases between. The CDR3 is 15 amino acids. The V gene's germline CDR1 is SGHNT and CDR2 YENEEA. For the CDR3, the DNA is TGTGCCAGCCGGGCAGATAGAAGCGTTGCGGACGAGCAGTACTTC. Translation gives CASRADRSVADEQYF.

This clonotype came up a few times. The rearrangement joins TRBV2 to TRBJ2-7; D remains unclear. Trimming pared 2 bases from V and 6 bases from J, leaving 5 bases between. The CDR3 totals 11 residues. From germline, CDR1 is SNHLY and CDR2 FYNNEI. The CDR3 DNA is TGTGCCAGCAGTGAATATCGCGAGCAGTACTTC. It yields the protein CASSEYREQYF.